The entry that follows covers one T cell receptor (beta chain) sequence. Random hexamers served to reverse transcribe roughly 0.45 to 1 ug RNA. TCR beta CDR3 was amplified by immunoSEQ covering 54 Vbeta and 13 Jbeta. Each CDR3 protein gets one entry after TCRdb re-called the immunoSEQ multiplex PCR reads with MiXCR. Among hundreds of thousands of distinct CDR3 sequences, about 95% were seen once, and the ten largest hold around 0.1%. The data belong to a study of CD8 T cells in Susac syndrome. Specimen: CD4+ T cells from PBMCs. The source is a human donor with Susac syndrome.

The CDR3, as DNA: TGTGCCAGCAGCTTAGCGAGGCTAGCGGGACTCGAGCAGTTCTTC. As protein: CASSLARLAGLEQFF. The chain joins TRBV7-2 to TRBJ2-1, with 9 bases lining up with TRBD2. This CDR3 comprises 15 residues. CDR1 is SGHTA and CDR2 is FQGNSA in the germline V gene. J gave up 10 bases and V 0 bases, and 7 bases lay outside the gene matches.